This T cell receptor (beta chain) was recorded in a study of blood T cell repertoires in COVID-19. This CDR3 region has 15 residues. Germline CDR1 MNHEY, CDR2 SVGAGI. V lost 6 bases to trimming and J lost 4 bases; unmatched junction nucleotides: 10. The table came from immunoSEQ multiplex PCR; TCRdb's copy has only in-frame clones and leaves some out. The sample lists 250,000 or so clones; around 85% were seen once. The sequence was obtained from an older woman with active or convalescent COVID-19. The material sequenced was peripheral blood. This chain connects TRBV6-5 to TRBJ1-2, with 8 bases lining up with TRBD1. CDR3 sequence (DNA): TGTGCCAGCAGGGGACAGGAATTCTCTTCCTATGGCTACACCTTC. Translating it yields CASRGQEFSSYGYTF.